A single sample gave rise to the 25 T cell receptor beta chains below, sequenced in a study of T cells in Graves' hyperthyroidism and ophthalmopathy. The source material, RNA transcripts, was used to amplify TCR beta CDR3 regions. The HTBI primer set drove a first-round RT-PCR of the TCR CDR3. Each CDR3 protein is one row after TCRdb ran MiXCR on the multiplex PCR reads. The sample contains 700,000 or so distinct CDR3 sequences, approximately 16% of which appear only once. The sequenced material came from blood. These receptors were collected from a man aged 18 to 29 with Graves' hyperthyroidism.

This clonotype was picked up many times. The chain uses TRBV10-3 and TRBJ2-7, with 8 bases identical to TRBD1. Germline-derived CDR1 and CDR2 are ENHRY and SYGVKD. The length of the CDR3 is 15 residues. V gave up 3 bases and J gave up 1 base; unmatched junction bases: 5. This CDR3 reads CAISEGDRSSYEQYF. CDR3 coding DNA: TGTGCCATCAGTGAAGGGGACAGGTCTTCCTACGAGCAGTACTTC.

The CDR3 coding sequence is TGTGCCAGTAGTATTCGCCAGGGCGACGAGCAGTACTTC. This gives the protein CASSIRQGDEQYF. The V gene is TRBV19, the J gene TRBJ2-7, with a tentative D call TRBD1 (5 bases). The CDR3 is made up of 13 amino acids. The V end was cut by 3 bases, the J end by 5 bases, with 11 bases between. The germline V gene has CDR1 LNHDA and CDR2 SQIVND (reference sequence).

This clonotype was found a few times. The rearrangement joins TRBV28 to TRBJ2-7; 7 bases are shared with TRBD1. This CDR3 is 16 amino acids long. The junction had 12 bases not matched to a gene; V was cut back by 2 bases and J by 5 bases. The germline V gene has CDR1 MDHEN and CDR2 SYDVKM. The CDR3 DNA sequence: TGTGCCAGCAGTTTACCAGGGACAGCGAGAATCCACGAGCAGTACTTC. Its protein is CASSLPGTARIHEQYF.

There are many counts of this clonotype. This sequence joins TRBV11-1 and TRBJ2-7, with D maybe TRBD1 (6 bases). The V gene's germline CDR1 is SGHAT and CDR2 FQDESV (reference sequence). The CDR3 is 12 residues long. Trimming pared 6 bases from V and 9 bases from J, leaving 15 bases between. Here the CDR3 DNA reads TGTGCCAGCAGTCCCCAGGGGAGAAGGCAGTACTTC. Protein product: CASSPQGRRQYF.

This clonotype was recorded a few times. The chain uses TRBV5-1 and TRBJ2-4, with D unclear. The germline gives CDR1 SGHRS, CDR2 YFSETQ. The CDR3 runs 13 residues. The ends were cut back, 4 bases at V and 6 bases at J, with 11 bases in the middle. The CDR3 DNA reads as TGCGCCAGCAGCCCGGAGCCAAGAAACATTCAGTACTTC. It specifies CASSPEPRNIQYF.

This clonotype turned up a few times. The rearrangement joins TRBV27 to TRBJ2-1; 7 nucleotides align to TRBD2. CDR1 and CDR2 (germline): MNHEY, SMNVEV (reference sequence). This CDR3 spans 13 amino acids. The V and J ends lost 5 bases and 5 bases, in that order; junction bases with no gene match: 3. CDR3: CASSRTSHNEQFF. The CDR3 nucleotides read TGTGCCAGCAGTCGGACTAGTCACAATGAGCAGTTCTTC.

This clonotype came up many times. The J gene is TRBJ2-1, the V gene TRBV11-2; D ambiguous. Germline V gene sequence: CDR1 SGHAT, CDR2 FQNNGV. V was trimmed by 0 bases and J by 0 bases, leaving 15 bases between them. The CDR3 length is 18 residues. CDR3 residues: CASSLDRLARSSYNEQFF. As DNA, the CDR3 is TGTGCCAGCAGCTTAGATAGGCTGGCTAGGAGCTCCTACAATGAGCAGTTCTTC.

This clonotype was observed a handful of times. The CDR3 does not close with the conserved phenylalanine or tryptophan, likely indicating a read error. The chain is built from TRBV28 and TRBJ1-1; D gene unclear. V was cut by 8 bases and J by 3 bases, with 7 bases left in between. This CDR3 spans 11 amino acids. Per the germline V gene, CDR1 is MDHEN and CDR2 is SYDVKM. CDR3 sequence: CASLRYTEAFL. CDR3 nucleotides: TGTGCCAGCCTCCGGTACACTGAAGCTTTCCTT.

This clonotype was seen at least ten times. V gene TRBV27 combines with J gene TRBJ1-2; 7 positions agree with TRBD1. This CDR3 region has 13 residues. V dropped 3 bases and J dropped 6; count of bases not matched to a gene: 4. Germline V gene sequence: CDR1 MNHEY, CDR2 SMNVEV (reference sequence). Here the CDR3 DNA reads TGTGCCAGCAGTTTCTTACAGGGGAATGGCTACACCTTC. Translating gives CASSFLQGNGYTF.

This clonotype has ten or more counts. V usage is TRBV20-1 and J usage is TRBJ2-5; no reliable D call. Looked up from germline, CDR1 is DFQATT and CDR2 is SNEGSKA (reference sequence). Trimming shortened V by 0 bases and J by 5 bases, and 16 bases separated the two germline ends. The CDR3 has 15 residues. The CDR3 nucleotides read TGCAGTGCTAGAGATTCTTATCAGATGAAGGAGACCCAGTACTTC. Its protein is CSARDSYQMKETQYF.

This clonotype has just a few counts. This CDR3 reads CASSGPGQTNSYEQYF. The DNA for the CDR3 is TGTGCCAGCAGCGGACCGGGACAGACGAACTCCTACGAGCAGTACTTC. The chain uses TRBV28 and TRBJ2-7; 7 positions agree with TRBD1. Germline values: CDR1 MDHEN, CDR2 SYDVKM. This CDR3 is 16 amino acids long. V shed 6 bases, J shed 0 bases, and the junction held 11 bases outside the gene matches.

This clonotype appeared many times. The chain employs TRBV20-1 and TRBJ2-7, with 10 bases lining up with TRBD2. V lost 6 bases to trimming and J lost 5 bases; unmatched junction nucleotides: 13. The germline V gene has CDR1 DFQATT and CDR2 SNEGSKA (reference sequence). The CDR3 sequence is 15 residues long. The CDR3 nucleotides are TGCAGTGCCTCGCTAATGAGCGGGAGGGCCAACGAGCAGTACTTC. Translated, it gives CSASLMSGRANEQYF.

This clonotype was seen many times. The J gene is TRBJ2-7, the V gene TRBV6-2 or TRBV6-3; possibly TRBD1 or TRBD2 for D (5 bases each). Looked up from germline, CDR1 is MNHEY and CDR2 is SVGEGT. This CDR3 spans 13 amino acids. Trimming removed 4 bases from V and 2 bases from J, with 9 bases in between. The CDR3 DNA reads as TGTGCCAGCAGTTGGGGGAGACCCTACGAGCAGTACTTC. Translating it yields CASSWGRPYEQYF.

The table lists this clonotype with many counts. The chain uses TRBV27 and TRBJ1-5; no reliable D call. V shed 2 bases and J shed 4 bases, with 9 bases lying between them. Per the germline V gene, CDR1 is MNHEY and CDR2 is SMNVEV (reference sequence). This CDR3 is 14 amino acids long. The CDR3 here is CASSLGVGNQPQHF. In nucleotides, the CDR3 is TGTGCCAGCAGTTTAGGGGTCGGAAATCAGCCCCAGCATTTT.

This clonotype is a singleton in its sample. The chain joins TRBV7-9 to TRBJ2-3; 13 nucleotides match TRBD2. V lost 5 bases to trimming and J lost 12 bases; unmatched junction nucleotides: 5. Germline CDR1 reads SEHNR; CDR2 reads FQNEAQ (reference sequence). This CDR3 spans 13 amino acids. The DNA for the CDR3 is TGTGCCAGCAGCACCGGGACTAGCGGGAACCAGTATTTT. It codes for CASSTGTSGNQYF.

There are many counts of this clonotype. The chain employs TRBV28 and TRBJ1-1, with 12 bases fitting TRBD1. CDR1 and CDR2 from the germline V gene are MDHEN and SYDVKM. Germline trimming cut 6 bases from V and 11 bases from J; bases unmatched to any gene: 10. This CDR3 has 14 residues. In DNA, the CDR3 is TGTGCCAGCAGCCAGGGACAGGGGGCTATTGGGGCTTTCTTT. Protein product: CASSQGQGAIGAFF.

The CDR3: CASSEALIVGEQYF. In DNA, the CDR3 is TGTGCCAGCAGTGAAGCCTTAATAGTAGGCGAGCAGTACTTC. The V and J genes are TRBV6-1 and TRBJ2-7, with unresolved D. Trimming left V 0 bases short and J 6 bases short, with 12 bases between. The CDR3 runs 14 residues. Looked up from germline, CDR1 is MNHNS and CDR2 is SASEGT.

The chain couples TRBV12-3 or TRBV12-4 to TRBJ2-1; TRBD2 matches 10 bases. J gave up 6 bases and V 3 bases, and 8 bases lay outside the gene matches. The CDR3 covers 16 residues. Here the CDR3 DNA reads TGTGCCAGCAGTTTCATCCTAGCGGGAGAAGGCAATGAGCAGTTCTTC. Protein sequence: CASSFILAGEGNEQFF.

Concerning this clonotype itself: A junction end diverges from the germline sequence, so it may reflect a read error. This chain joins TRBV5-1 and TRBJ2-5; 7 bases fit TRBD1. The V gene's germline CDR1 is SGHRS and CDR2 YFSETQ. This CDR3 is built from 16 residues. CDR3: CASSIRPGQTQDTQYF. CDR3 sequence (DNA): TGCGCCAGCAGCATTCGTCCGGGACAGACCCAAGATACCCAGTACTTC.

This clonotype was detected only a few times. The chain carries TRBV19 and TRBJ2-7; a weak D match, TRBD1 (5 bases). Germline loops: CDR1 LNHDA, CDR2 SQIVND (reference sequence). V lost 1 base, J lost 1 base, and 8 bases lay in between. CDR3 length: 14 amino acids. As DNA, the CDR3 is TGTGCCAGTAGTATAGCGCCAGGGTCCTACGAGCAGTACTTC. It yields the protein CASSIAPGSYEQYF.

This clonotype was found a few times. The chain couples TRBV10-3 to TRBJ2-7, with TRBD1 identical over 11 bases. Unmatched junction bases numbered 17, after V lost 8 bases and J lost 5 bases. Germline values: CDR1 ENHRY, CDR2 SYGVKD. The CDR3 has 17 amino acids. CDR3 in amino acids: CAIASEGIGQGAHEQYF. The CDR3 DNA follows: TGTGCCATCGCCTCGGAGGGGATTGGACAGGGGGCACACGAGCAGTACTTC.

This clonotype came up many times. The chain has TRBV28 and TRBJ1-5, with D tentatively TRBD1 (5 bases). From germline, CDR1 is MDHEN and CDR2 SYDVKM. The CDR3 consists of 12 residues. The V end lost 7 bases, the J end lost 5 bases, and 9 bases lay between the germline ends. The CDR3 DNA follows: TGTGCCAGCACACAGGAGCATCAGCCCCAGCATTTT. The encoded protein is CASTQEHQPQHF.

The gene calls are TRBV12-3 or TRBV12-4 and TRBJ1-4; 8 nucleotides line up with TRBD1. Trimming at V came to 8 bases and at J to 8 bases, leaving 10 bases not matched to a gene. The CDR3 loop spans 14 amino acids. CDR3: CASSKTGVEEKLFF. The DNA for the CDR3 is TGTGCCAGCTCCAAGACAGGGGTGGAGGAAAAACTGTTTTTT.

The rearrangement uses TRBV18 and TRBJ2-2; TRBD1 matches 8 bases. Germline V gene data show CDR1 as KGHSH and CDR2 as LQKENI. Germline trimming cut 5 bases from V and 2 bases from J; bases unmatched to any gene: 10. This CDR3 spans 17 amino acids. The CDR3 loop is CASSYYTTGDNTGELFF. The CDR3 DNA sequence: TGTGCCAGCTCATACTATACGACAGGGGATAACACCGGGGAGCTGTTTTTT.

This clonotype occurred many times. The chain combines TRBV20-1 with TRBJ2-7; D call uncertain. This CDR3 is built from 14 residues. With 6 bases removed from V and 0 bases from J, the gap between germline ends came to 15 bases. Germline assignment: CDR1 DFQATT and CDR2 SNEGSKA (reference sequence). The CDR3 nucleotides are TGCAGTGCAACCAATTTTCGTAGCTCCTACGAGCAGTACTTC. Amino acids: CSATNFRSSYEQYF.